These 25 T cell receptor beta chains were all obtained from the same sample, sequenced in a study of T cell responses to AZD1222 COVID-19 vaccine. Assay: immunoSEQ multiplex PCR; the TCRdb copy retains only in-frame clones and omits some. The repertoire holds approximately 18,000 clones, with more than 70% as singletons. The starting material was peripheral blood, obtained 28 days after the second AZD1222 dose. Every receptor here comes from an adult who received the AZD1222 COVID-19 vaccine.

The count of this clone is one. The chain is built from TRBV5-4 and TRBJ2-7, with 9 bases lining up with TRBD2. This CDR3 region has 13 residues. Germline V gene sequence: CDR1 SGHNT, CDR2 YYREEE (reference sequence). V trimming: 7 bases; J trimming: 1 base; junction bases outside the gene matches: 3. The CDR3 nucleotides are TGTGCCAGCGCTAGCGGGATTTCCTACGAGCAGTACTTC. Translated, it gives CASASGISYEQYF. The whole variable domain, filled in from reference TRBV5-4 and TRBJ2-7, reads ETGVTQSPTHLIKTRGQQVTLRCSSQSGHNTVSWYQQALGQGPQFIFQYYREEENGRGNFPPRFSGLQFPNYSSELNVNALELDDSALYLCASASGISYEQYFGPGTRLTVT.

A word on this clone: The limits of the CDR3 on the DNA are not certain, so only TCRdb's listed CDR3 is given. The V call is TRBV7-9, the J call TRBJ1-1. Germline V gives CDR1 SEHNR, CDR2 FQNEAQ (reference sequence). Termini included, the CDR3 measures 14 amino acids. CDR3 sequence: CASSGFRGRTEAFF.

V and J are TRBV30 and TRBJ1-6; D unclear. The V end lost 0 bases, the J end lost 4 bases, and 4 bases lay between the germline ends. The CDR3 length is 13 residues. Germline V gene data show CDR1 as GTSNPN and CDR2 as SVGIG (reference sequence). The CDR3 loop is CAWSVQYNSPLHF. CDR3 nucleotide sequence: TGTGCCTGGAGTGTACAGTATAATTCACCCCTCCACTTT.

This chain joins TRBV11-2 and TRBJ2-1; D might be TRBD2 (5 bases). The CDR3 is 18 residues long. Germline CDR1 reads SGHAT; CDR2 reads FQNNGV. V was cut by 4 bases and J by 0 bases, with 19 bases left in between. CDR3 protein: CASSSQLRRRISYNEQFF. DNA for the CDR3: TGTGCCAGCAGCTCGCAGCTCCGACGGAGGATCTCCTACAATGAGCAGTTCTTC.

The J gene is TRBJ1-2, the V gene TRBV7-2; unclear D gene. The V and J ends lost 5 bases and 3 bases respectively, with 10 bases between them. The length of the CDR3 is 13 residues. The germline V gene encodes CDR1 SGHTA and CDR2 FQGNSA. CDR3 sequence reads: CASSRRRDYGYTF. For the CDR3, the DNA is TGTGCCAGCAGCCGAAGGAGAGACTATGGCTACACCTTC.

This chain joins TRBV6-5 and TRBJ2-7; maybe TRBD2 (6 bases). This CDR3 is built from 13 residues. Germline V CDR1 and CDR2: MNHEY, SVGAGI. Trimming cost V 5 bases and J 10 bases, with 18 bases left between them. The CDR3 protein is CASSLDVTEGQYF. The CDR3 DNA is TGTGCCAGCAGTCTTGATGTGACGGAGGGACAGTACTTC.

Only one count was recorded for this clone. The chain couples TRBV5-6 to TRBJ1-3; D is ambiguous. The CDR3 sequence is 14 residues long. The germline CDR1 and CDR2 sequences are SGHDT and YYEEEE. V dropped 5 bases and J dropped 5 bases, with 14 bases sitting between them. This chain's CDR3 is CASSPGRTRNTIYF. CDR3 bases: TGTGCCAGCAGTCCCGGACGGACGAGAAACACCATATATTTT.

The chain's CDR3 is CACGQGVESPLHF. The CDR3 DNA is TGTGCCTGCGGACAGGGGGTCGAGTCACCCCTCCACTTT. The chain couples TRBV30 to TRBJ1-6, with TRBD1 identical over 10 bases. Germline CDR1 reads GTSNPN; CDR2 reads SVGIG (reference sequence). CDR3 size: 13 residues. Unmatched junction bases numbered 6, after V lost 6 bases and J lost 10 bases.

This sequence joins TRBV7-8 and TRBJ2-3, with D maybe TRBD2 (5 bases). The V and J ends lost 1 base and 3 bases respectively, with 8 bases between them. Looked up from germline, CDR1 is SGHVS and CDR2 is FQNEAQ. The CDR3 extends over 14 amino acids. The CDR3 protein is CASSLGGRTDTQYF. CDR3 coding DNA: TGTGCCAGCAGCTTAGGAGGGAGAACAGATACGCAGTATTTT.

The J gene is TRBJ1-1, the V gene TRBV4-2; 8 bases agree with TRBD1. This CDR3 comprises 13 residues. V dropped 4 bases and J dropped 5; count of bases not matched to a gene: 3. In germline, CDR1 is LGHNA, CDR2 YNFKEQ. CDR3 sequence (DNA): TGTGCCAGCAGCCCCGACAGGGGTACTGAAGCTTTCTTT. Its protein product is CASSPDRGTEAFF.

The chain uses TRBV27 and TRBJ2-1; D gene ambiguous. CDR3 size: 12 residues. CDR1 is MNHEY, CDR2 SMNVEV, per germline (reference sequence). Deletions cut 8 bases from V and 3 bases from J, with 8 bases between. CDR3 residues: CASRLGYNEQFF. Here the CDR3 DNA reads TGTGCCAGCCGCTTGGGCTACAATGAGCAGTTCTTC.

This clone was found a few times. This sequence joins TRBV6-2 or TRBV6-3 and TRBJ1-2; D is undetermined. The length of the CDR3 is 14 residues. V lost 4 bases to trimming and J lost 3 bases, with 12 bases between them. Germline values: CDR1 MNHEY, CDR2 SVGEGT. The CDR3 is CASSWADSYYGYTF. The CDR3 nucleotides are TGTGCCAGCAGTTGGGCGGACTCATACTATGGCTACACCTTC.

V and J are TRBV19 and TRBJ1-4, with D unclear. CDR1 and CDR2 from the germline V gene are LNHDA and SQIVND (reference sequence). This CDR3 contains 13 residues. V was pared by 4 bases and J by 7 bases, with 10 bases between. Written as DNA, the CDR3 is TGTGCCAGTAGTACAATAGAAGGTGAAAAACTGTTTTTT. Its protein product is CASSTIEGEKLFF. Complete variable domain (other parts from reference TRBV19 and TRBJ1-4): DGGITQSPKYLFRKEGQNVTLSCEQNLNHDAMYWYRQDPGQGLRLIYYSQIVNDFQKGDIAEGYSVSREKKESFPLTVTSAQKNPTAFYLCASSTIEGEKLFFGSGTQLSVL.

V and J are TRBV30 and TRBJ1-1; D unresolved. Per germline, CDR1 GTSNPN and CDR2 SVGIG (reference sequence). The CDR3 extends over 12 amino acids. Deletions cut 2 bases from V and 5 bases from J, with 9 bases between. CDR3 DNA: TGTGCCTGGAGTTTTTCGGATACTGAAGCTTTCTTT. Protein sequence: CAWSFSDTEAFF.

This chain's CDR3 is CASSYSTGTFSYEQYF. CDR3 sequence (DNA): TGTGCCAGCAGTTACTCGACCGGGACATTTTCCTACGAGCAGTACTTC. This sequence joins TRBV6-2 or TRBV6-3 and TRBJ2-7, with a possible D match to TRBD1 (6 bases). Germline CDR1 is MNHEY and CDR2 is SVGEGT. This CDR3 is 16 amino acids long. The germline V and J ends were trimmed by 0 bases and 1 base, with 13 bases remaining between them.

The chain's CDR3 is CASSLGWAVANTGELFF. CDR3 coding DNA: TGTGCCAGCAGTTTAGGGTGGGCCGTCGCGAACACCGGGGAGCTGTTTTTT. The V and J genes are TRBV27 and TRBJ2-2; no firm D call. V was shortened by 2 bases and J by 0 bases, with 13 bases between the two germline ends. The germline gives CDR1 MNHEY, CDR2 SMNVEV (reference sequence). This CDR3 is 17 amino acids long.

Only one count was recorded for this clone. V is TRBV6-2 or TRBV6-3 and J is TRBJ1-5, with TRBD1 as a possible D gene (6 bases). Germline CDR1 and CDR2: MNHEY and SVGEGT. The CDR3 is made up of 17 amino acids. Trimming took 2 bases from V and 0 from J, leaving 14 bases between them. The CDR3 nucleotides are TGTGCCAGCAGTTACCATCTAGGACAGAATAGCAATCAGCCCCAGCATTTT. Its translation is CASSYHLGQNSNQPQHF.

The J gene is TRBJ2-7, the V gene TRBV5-4; a possible D gene is TRBD2 (7 bases). The CDR3 consists of 14 residues. Per the germline V gene, CDR1 is SGHNT and CDR2 is YYREEE (reference sequence). V was shortened by 5 bases and J by 0 bases, with 12 bases between the two germline ends. The CDR3 bases are TGTGCCAGCAGGTCGGCGGGGGCCTCCTACGAGCAGTACTTC. Protein product: CASRSAGASYEQYF.

This sequence joins TRBV27 and TRBJ1-1, with 7 bases that match TRBD1. CDR1 MNHEY and CDR2 SMNVEV come from the germline V gene (reference sequence). V shed 10 bases, J shed 7 bases, and the junction held 12 bases outside the gene matches. CDR3 size: 13 residues. The CDR3 DNA sequence: TGTGCCACTGAGGACAGGAGCAGATATGAAGCTTTCTTT. This gives the protein CATEDRSRYEAFF.

V usage is TRBV5-8 and J usage is TRBJ2-1; D uncertain. Trimming pared 2 bases from V and 10 bases from J, leaving 7 bases between. This CDR3 contains 11 residues. Germline V CDR1 and CDR2: SGHTS, YDEGEE. The CDR3 nucleotides read TGTGCCAGCAGCTTCATCAGAGAGCAGTTCTTC. Translated, it gives CASSFIREQFF.

V usage is TRBV2 and J usage is TRBJ1-1; D not certain. The CDR3 covers 13 residues. Germline values: CDR1 SNHLY, CDR2 FYNNEI. V gave up 6 bases and J gave up 1 base, with 9 bases separating them. The CDR3 coding sequence is TGTGCCAGCAGGGATACAGCGAACACTGAAGCTTTCTTT. This codes for CASRDTANTEAFF. Based on the CDR3 plus reference TRBV2 and TRBJ1-1, the full variable domain is EPEVTQTPSHQVTQMGQEVILRCVPISNHLYFYWYRQILGQKVEFLVSFYNNEISEKSEIFDDQFSVERPDGSNFTLKIRSTKLEDSAMYFCASRDTANTEAFFGQGTRLTVV.

The chain joins TRBV12-3 or TRBV12-4 to TRBJ2-7; D gene ambiguous. The CDR3 totals 12 residues. Trimming took 1 base from V and 7 from J, leaving 8 bases between them. CDR3 sequence: CASSLGVGEQYF. CDR3 bases: TGTGCCAGCAGTTTAGGGGTAGGGGAGCAGTACTTC.

This clone was counted a single time. The V gene is TRBV28, the J gene TRBJ1-2, with TRBD1 as a possible D gene (5 bases). V was shortened by 2 bases and J by 6 bases, with 10 bases between the two germline ends. Germline values: CDR1 MDHEN, CDR2 SYDVKM. The CDR3 totals 13 residues. CDR3 amino acids: CASSLGGGNGYTF. As DNA, the CDR3 is TGTGCCAGCAGTTTAGGGGGAGGGAATGGCTACACCTTC.

The chain carries TRBV7-3 and TRBJ2-6; a weak D match, TRBD2 (7 bases). CDR1 and CDR2 from the germline V gene are SGHTA and FQGTGA. V was trimmed by 7 bases and J by 5 bases, leaving 18 bases between them. The CDR3 sequence is 16 residues long. CDR3 region: CASTPEGGGWANVLTF. CDR3 DNA: TGTGCCAGCACCCCGGAGGGGGGGGGCTGGGCCAACGTCCTGACTTTC. The whole variable domain, remainder taken from reference TRBV7-3 and TRBJ2-6, is GAGVSQTPSNKVTEKGKYVELRCDPISGHTALYWYRQSLGQGPEFLIYFQGTGAADDSGLPNDRFFAVRPEGSVSTLKIQRTERGDSAVYLCASTPEGGGWANVLTFGAGSRLTVL.

This clone is a singleton in its sample. V gene TRBV11-2 combines with J gene TRBJ1-2, with D unresolved. The CDR3 spans 12 residues. Trimming removed 2 bases from V and 5 bases from J, with 6 bases in between. The germline CDR1 and CDR2 sequences are SGHAT and FQNNGV. The DNA for the CDR3 is TGTGCCAGCAGCTTATATACGTATGGCTACACCTTC. Its protein product is CASSLYTYGYTF.